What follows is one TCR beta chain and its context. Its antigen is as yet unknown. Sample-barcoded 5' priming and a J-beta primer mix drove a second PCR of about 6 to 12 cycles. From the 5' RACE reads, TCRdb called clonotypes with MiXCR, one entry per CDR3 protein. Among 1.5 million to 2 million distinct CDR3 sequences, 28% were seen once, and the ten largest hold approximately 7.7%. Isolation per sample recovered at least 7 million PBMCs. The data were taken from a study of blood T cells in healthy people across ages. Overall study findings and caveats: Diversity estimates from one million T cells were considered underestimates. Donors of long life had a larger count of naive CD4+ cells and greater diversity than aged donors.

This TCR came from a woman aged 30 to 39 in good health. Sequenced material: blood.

DNA of the CDR3: TGTGCCAGCAGTCGGCGGAGGGGCACGAACACTGAAGCTTTCTTT. Protein: CASSRRRGTNTEAFF. The V and J genes are TRBV27 and TRBJ1-1, with a tentative D call TRBD1 (5 bases). Germline assignment: CDR1 MNHEY and CDR2 SMNVEV (reference sequence). This CDR3 region has 15 residues. V lost 5 bases, J lost 1 base, and 14 bases lay in between.